The 20 T cell receptor beta chains given below trace back to one sample, sequenced in a study of shared clonotypes between healthy human individuals (dated by TCRdb to 2018 to 2020). Library prep was done by the immunoSEQ multiplex PCR assay. Held by TCRdb, this immuneACCESS table contains in-frame sequences only and omits some clones. Under half of the omission traces to an unresolved V gene where checked; the cause of the rest is unknown. Counted in this sample were about half a million clones; 79% of them appeared once. The leading ten clones occupy roughly 12% of the sample. The specimen sequenced was PBMCs. These receptors came from a woman in her forties in good health. Some clones in this sample may be carry-over from other donors' samples.

In DNA form, the CDR3 reads TGTGCCAGCAGCCCCTCCAGGACCGGGGAGCTGTTTTTT. Translated: CASSPSRTGELFF. V usage is TRBV7-3 and J usage is TRBJ2-2; no clear D gene. The CDR3 loop spans 13 amino acids. Deletions cut 5 bases from V and 5 bases from J, with 9 bases between. Germline CDR1 and CDR2: SGHTA and FQGTGA.

This clone was recorded many times. V usage is TRBV2 and J usage is TRBJ2-1; 14 bases map to TRBD2. Unmatched junction bases numbered 12, after V lost 4 bases and J lost 4 bases. This CDR3 comprises 19 residues. Looked up from germline, CDR1 is SNHLY and CDR2 is FYNNEI. The CDR3 region is CASSVSEGLAGVPYNEQFF. The CDR3 region has the DNA TGTGCCAGCAGTGTAAGTGAGGGACTAGCGGGAGTCCCATACAATGAGCAGTTCTTC.

The V gene is TRBV4-2, the J gene TRBJ1-1; no clear D. Germline CDR1 LGHNA, CDR2 YNFKEQ. CDR3 length equals 14 residues. The V end lost 1 base, the J end lost 1 base, and 7 bases lay between the germline ends. DNA for the CDR3: TGTGCCAGCAGCCAAGCCAGGAGGAACACTGAAGCTTTCTTT. Its protein is CASSQARRNTEAFF.

The chain combines TRBV28 with TRBJ2-1, with 11 bases aligning to TRBD2. CDR3 size: 15 residues. The V gene end was trimmed by 5 bases and the J gene end by 7 bases; junction bases not matched to a gene: 7. Germline V gene sequence: CDR1 MDHEN, CDR2 SYDVKM. The CDR3 spells CASSLLAGGVNEQFF. The CDR3 bases are TGTGCCAGCAGTCTCCTAGCGGGAGGAGTAAATGAGCAGTTCTTC.

The V gene is TRBV5-1, the J gene TRBJ1-4; TRBD1 matches 9 bases. V was pared by 2 bases and J by 5 bases, with 7 bases of the junction left unmatched. The CDR3 extends over 16 amino acids. Germline V gives CDR1 SGHRS, CDR2 YFSETQ. The CDR3 DNA is TGCGCCAGCAGCTTTACCGCCGGGACAGGGAATGAAAAACTGTTTTTT. Protein product: CASSFTAGTGNEKLFF.

The rearrangement uses TRBV6-5 and TRBJ2-1; 7 bases fit TRBD2. The CDR3 length is 16 residues. Germline V gene data show CDR1 as MNHEY and CDR2 as SVGAGI. With 4 bases clipped from V and 0 bases from J, the junction kept 6 bases outside the gene matches. The CDR3, as DNA: TGTGCCAGCAGTTCGTTGAGCGGGACCTCCTACAATGAGCAGTTCTTC. Protein product: CASSSLSGTSYNEQFF.

The chain joins TRBV7-9 to TRBJ2-3; D call uncertain. The CDR3 has 14 amino acids. Trimming pared 5 bases from V and 5 bases from J, leaving 14 bases between. Looked up from germline, CDR1 is SEHNR and CDR2 is FQNEAQ (reference sequence). CDR3 sequence: CASSPPASGDTQYF. The CDR3 DNA reads as TGTGCCAGCAGCCCCCCTGCATCGGGAGATACGCAGTATTTT.

This CDR3 reads CAWSAPTRKETQYF. CDR3 DNA sequence: TGTGCCTGGAGCGCTCCGACTAGGAAAGAGACCCAGTACTTC. V and J are TRBV30 and TRBJ2-5, with a weak D call TRBD2 (6 bases). Germline assignment: CDR1 GTSNPN and CDR2 SVGIG (reference sequence). CDR3 size: 14 residues. V was clipped by 3 bases and J by 3 bases, with 14 bases between them.

This chain connects TRBV5-6 to TRBJ2-3; TRBD2 is a possible D gene (5 bases). The germline V gene encodes CDR1 SGHDT and CDR2 YYEEEE. CDR3 length: 15 amino acids. V lost 0 bases and J 2 bases, leaving 10 bases between the germline ends. CDR3 protein: CASSLEAGPTDTQYF. The CDR3 nucleotides read TGTGCCAGCAGCTTGGAGGCGGGTCCCACAGATACGCAGTATTTT.

For this clone: A much larger clone lies a single base off, so this may be a read error. This chain links TRBV10-3 with TRBJ2-5; D not certain. The length of the CDR3 is 15 residues. The germline CDR1 and CDR2 sequences are ENHRY and SYGVKD. V was pared by 2 bases and J by 4 bases, with 14 bases between. Here the CDR3 reads CAISEVAELRETQYF. For the CDR3, the DNA is TGTGCCATCAGTGAGGTGGCGGAACTCCGAGAGACCCAGTACTTC.

J is TRBJ1-1 and V is TRBV13, with a weak D call TRBD1 (5 bases). Looked up from germline, CDR1 is PRHDT and CDR2 is FYEKMQ (reference sequence). With 7 bases removed from V and 10 bases from J, the gap between germline ends came to 19 bases. This CDR3 region has 13 residues. DNA for the CDR3: TGTGCCAGCACCCTAGGAGCAGGGCCGGGAGCTTTCTTT. It encodes CASTLGAGPGAFF.

This clone was seen a handful of times. The chain links TRBV9 to TRBJ2-2; TRBD2 might be the D (7 bases). This CDR3 is 16 amino acids long. V shed 5 bases and J shed 0 bases, with 14 bases lying between them. The germline V gene encodes CDR1 SGDLS and CDR2 YYNGEE. CDR3 protein: CASSAAGAPNTGELFF. In DNA form, the CDR3 reads TGTGCCAGCAGTGCCGCGGGGGCCCCGAACACCGGGGAGCTGTTTTTT. Drawing the rest from reference TRBV9 and TRBJ2-2, the complete variable domain is DSGVTQTPKHLITATGQRVTLRCSPRSGDLSVYWYQQSLDQGLQFLIQYYNGEERAKGNILERFSAQQFPDLHSELNLSSLELGDSALYFCASSAAGAPNTGELFFGEGSRLTVL.

The V call is TRBV30, the J call TRBJ1-1, with D maybe TRBD1 (6 bases). The CDR3 covers 16 residues. Per germline, CDR1 GTSNPN and CDR2 SVGIG (reference sequence). Trimming left V 3 bases short and J 0 bases short, with 17 bases between. CDR3 region: CAWRNLGTLLNTEAFF. DNA of the CDR3: TGTGCCTGGAGGAACCTCGGGACATTACTGAACACTGAAGCTTTCTTT.

The V call is TRBV7-2, the J call TRBJ1-1; tentative D call: TRBD1 (5 bases). The CDR3 extends over 16 amino acids. Deletions cut 1 base from V and 5 bases from J, with 17 bases between. CDR1 SGHTA and CDR2 FQGNSA come from the germline V gene. CDR3 nucleotides: TGTGCCAGCAGCTTAGTGGCAGGGAGGGCTAGTACTGAAGCTTTCTTT. This encodes CASSLVAGRASTEAFF.

This clone was counted many times. The same CDR3 is also encoded by other DNA sequences in this sample. This chain uses TRBV30 with TRBJ1-5; 9 nucleotides align to TRBD1. After removal of 2 bases from V and 6 bases from J, the junction contained 5 bases not matched to a gene. This CDR3 is built from 14 residues. CDR1 is GTSNPN, CDR2 SVGIG, per germline (reference sequence). DNA for the CDR3: TGTGCCTGGAGTCTGGGACAGGGAGGTCAGCCCCAGCATTTT. Protein sequence: CAWSLGQGGQPQHF.

J is TRBJ2-1 and V is TRBV4-2; D gene unclear. The CDR3 is 16 amino acids. The V end lost 2 bases, the J end lost 4 bases, and 15 bases lay between the germline ends. Germline V gives CDR1 LGHNA, CDR2 YNFKEQ. DNA for the CDR3: TGTGCCAGCAGCCAAAGACCCCTTGACGGTTACAATGAGCAGTTCTTC. Amino acid sequence: CASSQRPLDGYNEQFF.

The J gene is TRBJ2-5, the V gene TRBV7-2, with 10 bases aligning to TRBD2. CDR1 and CDR2 from the germline V gene are SGHTA and FQGNSA. V shed 1 base, J shed 1 base, and the junction held 9 bases outside the gene matches. The CDR3 spans 18 residues. The CDR3 here is CASSLGAAGGRGQETQYF. DNA for the CDR3: TGTGCCAGCAGCTTAGGGGCAGCGGGAGGGAGGGGCCAAGAGACCCAGTACTTC.

The J gene is TRBJ2-7, the V gene TRBV5-1; D remains unclear. Trimming stripped 2 bases from V and 1 base from J, with 7 bases between. The CDR3 is 13 residues long. Germline lookup yields CDR1 SGHRS and CDR2 YFSETQ. The CDR3 nucleotides read TGCGCCAGCAGCTTAGAAGCATCCTACGAGCAGTACTTC. This sequence encodes CASSLEASYEQYF.

This clone was observed a few times. The chain combines TRBV18 with TRBJ2-5; D remains unclear. The CDR3 extends over 11 amino acids. Trimming left V 5 bases short and J 1 base short, with 2 bases between. CDR1 KGHSH and CDR2 LQKENI come from the germline V gene. The CDR3 reads CASSTQETQYF. DNA of the CDR3: TGTGCCAGCTCAACCCAAGAGACCCAGTACTTC.

On this clone: Its ends do not fully match the called genes, so a read error is possible. The J gene is TRBJ1-2, the V gene TRBV5-1; 8 bases fit TRBD1. The CDR3 extends over 13 amino acids. Germline V gene data show CDR1 as SGHRS and CDR2 as YFSETQ. The CDR3 DNA sequence: TGCGCCAGCAGCTTGGAGGACAGGGAGAAGTTGATCTTC. Its protein is CASSLEDREKLIF.